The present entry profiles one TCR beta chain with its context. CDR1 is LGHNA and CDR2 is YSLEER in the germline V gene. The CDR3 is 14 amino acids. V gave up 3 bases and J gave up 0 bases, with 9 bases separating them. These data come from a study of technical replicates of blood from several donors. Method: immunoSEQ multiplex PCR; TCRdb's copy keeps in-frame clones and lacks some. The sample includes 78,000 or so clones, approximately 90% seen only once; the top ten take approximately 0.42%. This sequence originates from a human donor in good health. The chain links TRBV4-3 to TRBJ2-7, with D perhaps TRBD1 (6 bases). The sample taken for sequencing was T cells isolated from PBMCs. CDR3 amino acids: CASSQRDTSYEQYF. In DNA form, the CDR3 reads TGCGCCAGCAGCCAGAGGGACACCTCCTACGAGCAGTACTTC.